The clone carrying this T cell receptor beta chain was observed many times. Its cognate antigen is unknown. The CDR3 runs 14 residues. V was cut by 0 bases and J by 5 bases, with 13 bases left in between. CDR1 DFQATT and CDR2 SNEGSKA come from the germline V gene (reference sequence). Making the TCR beta libraries involved quantitative 5'-RACE with molecular barcodes. TCRdb recomputed calls from the 5' RACE reads with MiXCR, one row per CDR3 protein. The sample lists roughly 250,000 distinct CDR3 sequences; around 7.8% were seen once. The sample originates from a study of CD8 T cells in ankylosing spondylitis. Study-level points and caveats: Researchers reportedly found disease-linked clones significantly enriched in matched ankylosing spondylitis synovial fluid. Relatively rare in peripheral blood, disease-linked clones were also CD8+. A motif of fewer than ten highly homologous TCR beta variants was seen as apparently characteristic of ankylosing spondylitis blood.

The chain carries TRBV20-1 and TRBJ2-5; either TRBD1 or TRBD2 may fit D (6 bases each). The clonotype was recovered from a male donor with ankylosing spondylitis or in good health (not recorded which). Sequencing used blood, either unsorted or a sorted T cell fraction (not recorded which). The CDR3 here is CSARDGGGIETQYF. The DNA of the CDR3 is TGCAGTGCTAGAGATGGAGGGGGAATTGAGACCCAGTACTTC.